The T cell receptor (beta chain) under discussion was sequenced for a study of CXCR3 chemokines and chemotherapy response in bladder cancer. This clonotype was counted between two and nine times. A single record per CDR3 protein comes from TCRdb applying MiXCR to the PCR reads. Among about 8,100 distinct CDR3 sequences, roughly an eighth were seen once, and the ten largest hold 15% to 20%. Trimming at V came to 5 bases and at J to 0 bases, leaving 3 bases not matched to a gene. The CDR3 extends over 15 amino acids. V gene TRBV12-3 or TRBV12-4 combines with J gene TRBJ2-3, with 9 bases matching TRBD2. The TCR was taken from a human donor with bladder cancer that responded to neoadjuvant chemotherapy. This specimen was taken from a patient whose treatment included neoadjuvant chemotherapy. The CDR3 loop reads CASSRLAASTDTQYF. The CDR3 DNA reads as TGTGCCAGCAGTCGACTAGCGGCTAGCACAGATACGCAGTATTTT.